The 23 T cell receptor beta chains in this list originate from one sample, sequenced in a study of shared clonotypes between healthy human individuals. Produced via immunoSEQ multiplex PCR; TCRdb's table is partial and in-frame only. The table lists some 800,000 clones, over 90% of them singletons. Naive-designated CD8 cells lacked CD45RO, were positively enriched for CCR7, and omitted terminally differentiated effector memory CD45RA+ cells. Sample: naive CD8+ T cells sorted from blood. Every receptor here comes from a man aged 25 to 40 in good health.

J is TRBJ2-2 and V is TRBV27; D gene uncertain. Germline CDR1 is MNHEY and CDR2 is SMNVEV (reference sequence). The CDR3 loop spans 14 amino acids. V was clipped by 2 bases and J by 1 base, with 5 bases between them. CDR3 DNA: TGTGCCAGCAGTTTACGGTTGAACACCGGGGAGCTGTTTTTT. It encodes CASSLRLNTGELFF.

This rearrangement joins TRBV9 to TRBJ2-2; 7 nucleotides agree with TRBD2. Germline V gene lookup returns CDR1 SGDLS and CDR2 YYNGEE. V shed 2 bases and J 5 bases; nucleotides not matched to a gene: 6. The CDR3 has 15 amino acids. The CDR3: CASSVERENTGELFF. In DNA form, the CDR3 reads TGTGCCAGCAGCGTTGAGCGGGAAAATACCGGGGAGCTGTTTTTT.

With regard to this clone: A read error may account for a junction end that differs from germline. The V and J genes are TRBV7-9 and TRBJ1-4; a weak D match, TRBD1 (5 bases). CDR1 SEHNR and CDR2 FQNEAQ come from the germline V gene (reference sequence). The CDR3 runs 16 residues. As DNA, the CDR3 is TGTGCCAGCAGCTTCGAGGAGGAACGGGGGGATGACAAACTGTTTTTT. It codes for CASSFEEERGDDKLFF. The whole variable domain, remainder taken from reference TRBV7-9 and TRBJ1-4, is DTGVSQNPRHKITKRGQNVTFRCDPISEHNRLYWYRQTLGQGPEFLTYFQNEAQLEKSRLLSDRFSAERPKGSFSTLEIQRTEQGDSAMYLCASSFEEERGDDKLFFGSGTQLSVL.

In this sample, this clone turned up once. The chain recombines TRBV2 with TRBJ2-1; D is uncertain. Germline V gene lookup returns CDR1 SNHLY and CDR2 FYNNEI. Trimming pared 5 bases from V and 6 bases from J, leaving 8 bases between. CDR3 length equals 12 residues. The CDR3 nucleotides are TGTGCCAGCAGTCTTCAGCCCAATGAGCAGTTCTTC. Translation gives CASSLQPNEQFF.

The chain's CDR3 is CASSIPGGYEQYF. The CDR3 region has the DNA TGTGCCAGTAGTATCCCGGGAGGATACGAGCAGTACTTC. The rearrangement links TRBV19 to TRBJ2-7, with 7 nucleotides matching TRBD2. Germline-derived CDR1 and CDR2 are LNHDA and SQIVND (reference sequence). The J segment lost 4 bases and the V segment lost 3 bases, leaving 3 bases of the junction unmatched. CDR3 length equals 13 residues. Based on the CDR3 plus reference TRBV19 and TRBJ2-7, the full variable domain is DGGITQSPKYLFRKEGQNVTLSCEQNLNHDAMYWYRQDPGQGLRLIYYSQIVNDFQKGDIAEGYSVSREKKESFPLTVTSAQKNPTAFYLCASSIPGGYEQYFGPGTRLTVT.

V and J are TRBV27 and TRBJ2-2; the match to TRBD2 covers 7 bases. This CDR3 contains 17 residues. Germline CDR1 and CDR2: MNHEY and SMNVEV (reference sequence). The V segment lost 3 bases and the J segment 1 base; nucleotides outside the gene matches: 8. CDR3 protein: CASSFISGLKNTGELFF. CDR3 DNA sequence: TGTGCCAGCAGTTTCATCTCGGGACTAAAGAACACCGGGGAGCTGTTTTTT.

The rearrangement links TRBV5-6 to TRBJ2-7, with 10 bases identical to TRBD1. This CDR3 is 15 amino acids long. Germline assignment: CDR1 SGHDT and CDR2 YYEEEE. After removal of 4 bases from V and 2 bases from J, the junction contained 6 bases not matched to a gene. In DNA, the CDR3 is TGTGCCAGCAGCCCTCGGACAGGGGGGACCTACGAGCAGTACTTC. Encoded protein: CASSPRTGGTYEQYF. The whole variable domain, filled in from reference TRBV5-6 and TRBJ2-7, reads DAGVTQSPTHLIKTRGQQVTLRCSPKSGHDTVSWYQQALGQGPQFIFQYYEEEERQRGNFPDRFSGHQFPNYSSELNVNALLLGDSALYLCASSPRTGGTYEQYFGPGTRLTVT.

The V call is TRBV9, the J call TRBJ1-4, with TRBD1 matching 12 bases. The germline V gene encodes CDR1 SGDLS and CDR2 YYNGEE. CDR3 length: 18 amino acids. The J segment lost 0 bases and the V segment lost 3 bases, leaving 6 bases of the junction unmatched. DNA of the CDR3: TGTGCCAGCAGCGGTACCGGGACAGGGGGCTCAACTAATGAAAAACTGTTTTTT. Translation: CASSGTGTGGSTNEKLFF.

The chain recombines TRBV25-1 with TRBJ1-2; the D is unclear. This CDR3 has 14 amino acids. V lost 1 base, J lost 6 bases, and 12 bases lay in between. Looked up from germline, CDR1 is MGHDK and CDR2 is SYGVNS. CDR3 nucleotide sequence: TGTGCCAGCAGTGAATTGGCGGACGTTCATGGCTACACCTTC. It translates to CASSELADVHGYTF.

This clone showed up many times. V usage is TRBV29-1 and J usage is TRBJ2-1; D is unclear. From germline, CDR1 is SQVTM and CDR2 ANQGSEA. This CDR3 has 13 residues. Deletions cut 5 bases from V and 4 bases from J, with 12 bases between. CDR3 sequence: CSVRSPTYNEQFF. The DNA for the CDR3 is TGCAGCGTTCGCAGTCCCACTTACAATGAGCAGTTCTTC.

The chain couples TRBV2 to TRBJ2-3; 9 nucleotides match TRBD2. Losses at the gene ends were 7 bases for V and 4 bases for J; bases not matched to a gene: 6. Germline CDR1 SNHLY, CDR2 FYNNEI. The CDR3 spans 14 residues. CDR3 in amino acids: CASTVLAGADTQYF. DNA of the CDR3: TGTGCCAGCACGGTACTAGCGGGCGCAGATACGCAGTATTTT.

This chain connects TRBV14 to TRBJ2-1, with 12 bases identical to TRBD1. J gave up 10 bases and V 3 bases, and 7 bases lay outside the gene matches. CDR3 length: 15 residues. CDR1 and CDR2 (germline): SGHDN, FVKESK. CDR3 amino acids: CASSHPGTGGGEQFF. CDR3 DNA: TGTGCCAGCAGCCACCCCGGGACAGGGGGCGGCGAGCAGTTCTTC.

The chain carries TRBV28 and TRBJ2-3; D may correspond to TRBD1 or TRBD2 (5 bases each). This CDR3 contains 13 residues. Germline V gives CDR1 MDHEN, CDR2 SYDVKM. Trimming stripped 8 bases from V and 0 bases from J, with 9 bases between. CDR3 sequence reads: CASYRGSTDTQYF. For the CDR3, the DNA is TGTGCCAGCTACCGGGGCAGCACAGATACGCAGTATTTT.

This chain uses TRBV19 with TRBJ2-7, with 14 positions matching TRBD2. The V and J ends lost 5 bases and 4 bases, in that order; junction bases with no gene match: 16. This CDR3 region has 19 residues. From germline, CDR1 is LNHDA and CDR2 SQIVND (reference sequence). The CDR3 coding sequence is TGTGCCAGTAGTGGGGGGACTAGCGGGAGCCTCCGGAGTCGATACGAGCAGTACTTC. The encoded protein is CASSGGTSGSLRSRYEQYF. Filled out from reference TRBV19 and TRBJ2-7, the complete variable domain reads DGGITQSPKYLFRKEGQNVTLSCEQNLNHDAMYWYRQDPGQGLRLIYYSQIVNDFQKGDIAEGYSVSREKKESFPLTVTSAQKNPTAFYLCASSGGTSGSLRSRYEQYFGPGTRLTVT.

This clone was observed once. In the same sample, other DNA sequences code for this CDR3. The V call is TRBV7-9, the J call TRBJ2-1, with D maybe TRBD2 (6 bases). The CDR3 has 14 amino acids. Trimming took off 6 bases at V and 3 bases at J, with 12 bases between the two ends. In germline, CDR1 is SEHNR, CDR2 FQNEAQ (reference sequence). The CDR3 sequence: CASSLPGSYNEQFF. CDR3 DNA: TGTGCCAGCAGTCTCCCCGGGAGCTACAATGAGCAGTTCTTC.

V and J are TRBV4-3 and TRBJ2-1; D may correspond to TRBD1 or TRBD2 (6 bases each). The V gene lost 4 bases and the J gene lost 2 bases, with 12 bases spanning the gap. Germline V gene lookup returns CDR1 LGHNA and CDR2 YSLEER. CDR3 length: 15 residues. CDR3 nucleotide sequence: TGCGCCAGCAGCCTTGGGCGGGACACCTACAATGAGCAGTTCTTC. It specifies CASSLGRDTYNEQFF.

The V gene is TRBV4-1, the J gene TRBJ1-5; D is unresolved. This CDR3 has 14 amino acids. CDR1 MGHRA and CDR2 YSYEKL come from the germline V gene. V dropped 3 bases and J dropped 2 bases, with 8 bases sitting between them. The chain's CDR3 is CASSHNWGNQPQHF. CDR3 bases: TGCGCCAGCAGCCATAACTGGGGCAATCAGCCCCAGCATTTT.

V is TRBV9 and J is TRBJ1-2, with 11 bases fitting TRBD1. Germline V gives CDR1 SGDLS, CDR2 YYNGEE. Trimming took 3 bases from V and 4 from J; bases not matched to a gene: 8. This CDR3 comprises 16 residues. The CDR3 bases are TGTGCCAGCAGCGCCGCCGGACAGGGGGCGTTCTATGGCTACACCTTC. Translation gives CASSAAGQGAFYGYTF. Full variable domain (missing parts from reference TRBV9 and TRBJ1-2): DSGVTQTPKHLITATGQRVTLRCSPRSGDLSVYWYQQSLDQGLQFLIQYYNGEERAKGNILERFSAQQFPDLHSELNLSSLELGDSALYFCASSAAGQGAFYGYTFGSGTRLTVV.

The genes are TRBV11-2 and TRBJ2-3, with 8 bases matching TRBD2. The CDR3 extends over 16 amino acids. Germline lookup yields CDR1 SGHAT and CDR2 FQNNGV. Trimming at V came to 6 bases and at J to 5 bases, leaving 13 bases not matched to a gene. CDR3 nucleotides: TGTGCCAGCAGGTCTATCAGAGCGGGAGAAAGAGATACGCAGTATTTT. Protein: CASRSIRAGERDTQYF.

The chain couples TRBV15 to TRBJ1-5; tentatively, D is TRBD1 (5 bases). In germline, CDR1 is LNHNV, CDR2 YYDKDF (reference sequence). CDR3 length equals 14 residues. The germline V and J ends were trimmed by 0 bases and 4 bases, with 7 bases remaining between them. CDR3 region: CATSRDRVNQPQHF. The CDR3 DNA reads as TGTGCCACCAGCAGAGACAGGGTTAATCAGCCCCAGCATTTT.

The V and J genes are TRBV27 and TRBJ2-7; 11 bases fit TRBD1. With 8 bases clipped from V and 3 bases from J, the junction kept 6 bases outside the gene matches. The CDR3 has 14 residues. Per the germline V gene, CDR1 is MNHEY and CDR2 is SMNVEV (reference sequence). Here the CDR3 DNA reads TGTGCCAGCGCACCCGGGACAGGGGGCTACGAGCAGTACTTC. Encoded protein: CASAPGTGGYEQYF.

A remark on this clone: One end of the junction varies from germline; a read error may be responsible. The genes are TRBV6-5 and TRBJ2-7; 8 nucleotides match TRBD1. The CDR3 is 13 residues long. CDR1 MNHEY and CDR2 SVGAGI come from the germline V gene. In DNA, the CDR3 is TGTGTCAGCAGTTACCCGACAGGGGACGAGCAGTACTTC. The encoded protein is CVSSYPTGDEQYF.

This chain links TRBV11-3 with TRBJ2-2, with D hard to call. Trimming took 5 bases from V and 6 from J, leaving 10 bases between them. CDR3 length: 13 residues. The germline CDR1 and CDR2 sequences are SGHNT and YENEEA. This chain's CDR3 is CASSPSGAGELFF. The CDR3 DNA reads as TGTGCCAGCAGCCCTTCTGGGGCCGGGGAGCTGTTTTTT.